A selection of T cell receptor beta chains follows, all from one sample in a study of OX40 agonist ivuxolimab in advanced cancers. Sequencing was performed with immunoSEQ multiplex PCR; in TCRdb, only in-frame clones are kept and a portion is missing. The table includes 65,000 to 95,000 clones, around nine tenths detected once. The material sequenced was CD4+ or CD8+ T cells sorted from blood, taken in a trial of the OX40 agonist ivuxolimab. These receptors were collected from an adult with an advanced solid tumor such as melanoma, head and neck, liver or kidney cancer. Each CDR3 is given without its conserved first and last residue. Rows give clone size only sometimes, using once, few, many, or a class for an expanded clone.

v_call,j_call,clone_size,cdr3_aa
TRBV30,TRBJ1-5,few,AWGGPPKPQH
TRBV7-2,TRBJ2-2,.,ASSLRSSSVYTGELF
TRBV5-4,TRBJ2-5,.,ASSRDSAETQY
TRBV21-1,TRBJ2-4,.,ASSKPKGLDKNIQY
TRBV20-1,TRBJ2-7,.,SASREDEQY
TRBV15,TRBJ2-7,.,ATSRGGQSYEQY
TRBV4-1,TRBJ2-7,.,ASSSLKGQGYEQY
TRBV19,TRBJ2-2,.,ASSPSSGRASGELF
TRBV11-2,TRBJ2-7,.,ASSLRRAYEQY
TRBV4-1,TRBJ2-1,.,ASSQDAGNNEQF
TRBV7-7,TRBJ2-3,once,ASSLSVDPATDTQY
TRBV7-9,TRBJ2-3,.,ASGRGADTQY
TRBV30,TRBJ1-4,once,AWDIRGNEKLF
TRBV7-2,TRBJ2-1,.,ASSLARTTYNEQF
TRBV5-1,TRBJ2-1,.,ASSLVLYNEQF
TRBV5-4,TRBJ2-7,.,ASSLRLAGGSEQY
TRBV7-2,TRBJ1-2,.,ASSFFLDQTNYGYT
TRBV4-1,TRBJ2-5,.,ASSQGTRAPETQY
TRBV2,TRBJ1-1,.,ASSETGTEAF
TRBV7-2,TRBJ2-7,.,ASSLVAAGGPYEQY
TRBV7-9,TRBJ1-6,.,ASSPEQDSPLH
TRBV4-3,TRBJ1-3,.,ASSQDVQRNSGNTIY
TRBV7-9,TRBJ2-6,.,ASSLASGGGANVLT
TRBV10-3,TRBJ1-2,.,AVGQGHYYGYT
TRBV7-9,TRBJ2-1,.,ASSLGQGRNEQF
TRBV2,TRBJ2-3,.,ASTLLGTDTQY
TRBV5-1,TRBJ2-3,.,ASSLSDGTDTQY
TRBV7-8,TRBJ1-1,few,ASSGQGVITEAF
TRBV28,TRBJ2-7,.,ASSTGTYEQY
TRBV9,TRBJ1-2,once,ASSVDVGNYGYT
TRBV9,TRBJ1-1,.,ASSPTGGDGQAF
TRBV5-8,TRBJ1-1,.,ASSLGGIATEAF
TRBV7-2,TRBJ2-1,.,ASSFSGLGRSDEQF
TRBV6-4,TRBJ2-3,.,ASSDSGGRRN
TRBV15,TRBJ2-2,.,ATSRDRQGGTGELF
TRBV5-4,TRBJ2-3,.,ASSLVGQSTDTQY
TRBV5-1,TRBJ2-7,.,ASSPGQPPLYEQY
TRBV20-1,TRBJ1-5,.,SAKGVQPQH
TRBV5-1,TRBJ1-2,.,ASRARDRRDYGYT
TRBV7-3,TRBJ1-2,.,ASSRGQGLGYT
TRBV7-2,TRBJ2-3,.,ASSLAGQRTDTQY
TRBV6-1,TRBJ2-3,.,ASSEPGLAPRTDTQY
TRBV28,TRBJ1-5,.,ASSYRGLRQPQH
TRBV7-2,TRBJ2-2,.,ASSYFVGAGELF
TRBV28,TRBJ2-3,.,ASRRGLVSDQNTQY
TRBV7-2,TRBJ2-7,.,ASSPMRSGDHYEQY
TRBV28,TRBJ2-5,.,ASSSPSGRALETQY
TRBV19,TRBJ2-2,once,ASSVSGGNTGELF
TRBV5-4,TRBJ2-5,.,ASSLEYSGTQY
TRBV27,TRBJ2-7,few,ASSLAGRISYEQY
TRBV18,TRBJ2-1,.,ASSPGGIYNEQF
TRBV5-1,TRBJ2-7,.,ASSLAVGQTYEQY
TRBV30,TRBJ2-1,.,AWSVGLAGKNEQF
TRBV19,TRBJ2-1,once,ASKQEWSYNEQF
TRBV21-1,TRBJ1-1,.,ASSKWDSPMNTEAF
TRBV6-1,TRBJ2-7,.,ASSGGLGADEQY
TRBV7-2,TRBJ2-7,.,ASSFSGRSSEQY